The entry that follows covers one T cell receptor beta chain sequence. Trimming at V came to 6 bases and at J to 10 bases, leaving 18 bases not matched to a gene. This CDR3 region has 17 residues. CDR1 and CDR2 from the germline V gene are MDHEN and SYDVKM. In the authors' workflow: For nucleated cells, counts were estimated from reference gene primer amplification. This table comes from immunoSEQ multiplex PCR, and its TCRdb copy is limited to in-frame clones, with some not included. The DNA was the basis for D and trimming; V, J and clone size are from that table. The sample lists 250,000 to 350,000 clones; around 85% were seen once. This entry belongs to a study of blood T cell repertoires in COVID-19. Study at large: Sites in the United States, Italy and Spain provided acute and convalescent COVID-19 samples. Nucleic acid was either cDNA or gDNA, and it came from T cells, B-cell-depleted T cells, or PBMCs.

The chain joins TRBV28 to TRBJ2-1; 10 nucleotides agree with TRBD2. The sample consisted of peripheral blood. This sequence was found in a woman between 45 and 60 years old with active or convalescent COVID-19. CDR3 in amino acids: CASSLEIGLAGVREQFF. CDR3 bases: TGTGCCAGCAGCTTGGAGATTGGGCTAGCGGGAGTAAGGGAGCAGTTCTTC. The full variable domain, rest sourced from reference TRBV28 and TRBJ2-1, is DVKVTQSSRYLVKRTGEKVFLECVQDMDHENMFWYRQDPGLGLRLIYFSYDVKMKEKGDIPEGYSVSREKKERFSLILESASTNQTSMYLCASSLEIGLAGVREQFFGPGTRLTVL.